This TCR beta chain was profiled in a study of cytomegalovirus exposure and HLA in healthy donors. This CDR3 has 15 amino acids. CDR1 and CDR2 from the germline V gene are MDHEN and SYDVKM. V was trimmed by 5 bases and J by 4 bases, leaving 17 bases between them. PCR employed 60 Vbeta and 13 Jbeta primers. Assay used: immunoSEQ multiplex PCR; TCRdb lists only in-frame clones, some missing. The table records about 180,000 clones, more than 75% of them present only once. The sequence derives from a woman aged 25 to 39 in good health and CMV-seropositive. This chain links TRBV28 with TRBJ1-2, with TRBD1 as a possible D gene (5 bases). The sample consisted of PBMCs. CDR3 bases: TGTGCCAGCAGTGACCCCGGGACGGGACTCTATGGCTACACCTTC. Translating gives CASSDPGTGLYGYTF.